The clone carrying this T cell receptor (beta chain) was observed a handful of times. Its antigen is undetermined. This entry comes from a study of blood T cells in healthy people across ages. In the study overall: Template-switching capture recovered about one barcoded beta molecule per two T cells.

Primers used in a second PCR of roughly 7 to 12 cycles were a sample-barcoded 5' primer and a J-beta primer mix. MiXCR was run by TCRdb on the 5' RACE reads, yielding one entry per CDR3 protein. The data contain around 1.5 million distinct CDR3 sequences, around 39% of them singletons. Findings of the study overall: Using unsorted PBMCs precluded a conclusive naive versus antigen-experienced comparison. Across the age range, TCR beta diversity per million T cells fell in a roughly linear way.

The CDR3 is 16 amino acids. The V gene end was trimmed by 1 base and the J gene end by 3 bases; junction bases not matched to a gene: 8. Sequencing input: blood. The clonotype comes from a woman in her late teens or twenties in good health. The genes are TRBV12-3 or TRBV12-4 and TRBJ1-2, with 7 bases lining up with TRBD1. The CDR3 coding sequence is TGTGCCAGCAGTTTAGAAGGGCAGGGGGGGGACTATGGCTACACCTTC. It codes for CASSLEGQGGDYGYTF.